This T cell receptor (beta chain) was documented in a study of cytomegalovirus exposure and HLA in healthy donors. Study-wide results and limits: Published work reported that the classifier diagnosed cytomegalovirus status with high specificity and sensitivity. The study put 150 to 200 TCR beta chains on its list as cytomegalovirus-associated. Common viral pathogens (according to a later analysis) appeared linked to several of the most significant clusters.

The germline gives CDR1 SNHLY, CDR2 FYNNEI. The CDR3 length is 13 residues. The ends were cut back, 7 bases at V and 9 bases at J, with 18 bases in the middle. The PCR ran on 60 Vbeta and 13 Jbeta primers. Clones were read by immunoSEQ multiplex PCR, and TCRdb kept only the in-frame ones, dropping some. The sample has almost 80,000 clones; about two thirds are singletons. With respect to this clone: Its antigen is still unknown.

The sequence was collected from a woman aged 45-65 years in good health and CMV-seropositive. This chain connects TRBV2 to TRBJ1-1, with a weak D call TRBD1 (6 bases). Sequenced input: PBMCs. The CDR3 here is CASNDRGQFKAFF. The DNA for the CDR3 is TGTGCCAGCAACGATAGAGGACAGTTCAAAGCTTTCTTT.